The entry below describes one TCR beta chain. Its matching antigen is unknown. This sample is drawn from a study of T cells after yellow fever vaccination. The CDR3 has 14 amino acids. Trimming removed 3 bases at V and 3 bases at J, with 10 bases between. TCRdb fed the 5' RACE reads into MiXCR, producing one record per CDR3 protein. In the table there are 500,000 to 650,000 distinct CDR3 sequences, about a sixth of which are singletons. Study observations and caveats: The booster response re-showed most primary clones: about 96% CD4, about 89% CD8.

The TCR comes from a man aged 18-30 years who received the YFV17D yellow fever vaccine. This rearrangement joins TRBV12-3 or TRBV12-4 to TRBJ2-3; no clear D. Source: PBMCs, taken less than 6 days after the first yellow fever vaccination. CDR3 sequence (DNA): TGTGCCAGCAGTTTGTTTTGGGGTACAGATACGCAGTATTTT. It yields the protein CASSLFWGTDTQYF.